This TCR beta chain was obtained from a study of blood T cell repertoires in COVID-19. Study context: Material from acute and convalescent COVID-19 was sourced from the United States, Italy and Spain. T cells, B-cell-depleted T cells, or PBMCs supplied cDNA or gDNA.

Source study methods: Cell counts per sample came from amplifying reference gene primers. Profiled with immunoSEQ multiplex PCR; TCRdb holds only in-frame clones, not every one. V and J calls and clone size are those listed in that table; D and trimming were worked out from the DNA. The sample includes 310,000 or so clones, roughly nine tenths of them seen just once. The sample was peripheral blood. The origin of this receptor is a woman between 50 and 59 years old who had recovered from COVID-19.

DNA of the CDR3: TGTGCCAGCAGCGGCCGGACTAGCGGCCAAGAGACCCAGTACTTC. Translating it yields CASSGRTSGQETQYF. The chain employs TRBV13 and TRBJ2-5; TRBD2 matches at 10 bases. This CDR3 is 15 amino acids long. The germline V gene encodes CDR1 PRHDT and CDR2 FYEKMQ (reference sequence). Germline trimming cut 5 bases from V and 1 base from J; bases unmatched to any gene: 4. Together with reference TRBV13 and TRBJ2-5, the CDR3 gives the full variable domain: AAGVIQSPRHLIKEKRETATLKCYPIPRHDTVYWYQQGPGQDPQFLISFYEKMQSDKGSIPDRFSAQQFSDYHSELNMSSLELGDSALYFCASSGRTSGQETQYFGPGTRLLVL.